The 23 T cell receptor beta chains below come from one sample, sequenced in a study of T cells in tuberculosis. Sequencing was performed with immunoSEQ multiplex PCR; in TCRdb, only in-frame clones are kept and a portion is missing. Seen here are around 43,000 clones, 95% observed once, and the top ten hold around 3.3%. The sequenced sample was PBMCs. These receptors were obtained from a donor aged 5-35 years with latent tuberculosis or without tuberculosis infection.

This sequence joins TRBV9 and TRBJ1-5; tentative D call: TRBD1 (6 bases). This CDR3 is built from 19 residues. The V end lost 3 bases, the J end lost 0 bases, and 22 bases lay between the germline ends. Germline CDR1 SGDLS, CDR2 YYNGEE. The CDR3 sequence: CASSGGWGGRLHSNQPQHF. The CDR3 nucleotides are TGTGCCAGCAGCGGTGGTTGGGGGGGGCGCCTCCATAGCAATCAGCCCCAGCATTTT.

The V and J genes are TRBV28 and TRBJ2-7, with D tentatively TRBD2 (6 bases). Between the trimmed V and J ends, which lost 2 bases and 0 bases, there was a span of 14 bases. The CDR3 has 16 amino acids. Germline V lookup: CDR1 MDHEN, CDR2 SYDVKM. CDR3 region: CASSLHRGRISYEQYF. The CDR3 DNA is TGTGCCAGCAGTTTACATCGGGGGAGGATCTCCTACGAGCAGTACTTC.

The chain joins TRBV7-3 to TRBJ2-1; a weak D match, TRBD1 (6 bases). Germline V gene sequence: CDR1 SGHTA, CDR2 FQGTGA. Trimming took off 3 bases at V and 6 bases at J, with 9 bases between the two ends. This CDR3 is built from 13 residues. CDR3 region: CASSLGAINEQFF. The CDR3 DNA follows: TGTGCCAGCAGCTTGGGGGCTATCAATGAGCAGTTCTTC.

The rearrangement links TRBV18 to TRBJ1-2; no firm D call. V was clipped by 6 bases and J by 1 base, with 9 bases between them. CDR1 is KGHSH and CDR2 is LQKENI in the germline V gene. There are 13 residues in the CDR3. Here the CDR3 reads CASSPGSNYGYTF. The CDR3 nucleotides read TGTGCCAGCTCCCCCGGGAGTAACTATGGCTACACCTTC. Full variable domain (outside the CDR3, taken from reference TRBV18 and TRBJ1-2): NAGVMQNPRHLVRRRGQEARLRCSPMKGHSHVYWYRQLPEEGLKFMVYLQKENIIDESGMPKERFSAEFPKEGPSILRIQQVVRGDSAAYFCASSPGSNYGYTFGSGTRLTVV.

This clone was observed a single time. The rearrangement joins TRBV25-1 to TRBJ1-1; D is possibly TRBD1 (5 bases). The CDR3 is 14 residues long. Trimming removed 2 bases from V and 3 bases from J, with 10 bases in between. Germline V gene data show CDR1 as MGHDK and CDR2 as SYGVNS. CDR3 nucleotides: TGTGCCAGCAGTGAACGGCCAGGGCACACTGAAGCTTTCTTT. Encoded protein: CASSERPGHTEAFF.

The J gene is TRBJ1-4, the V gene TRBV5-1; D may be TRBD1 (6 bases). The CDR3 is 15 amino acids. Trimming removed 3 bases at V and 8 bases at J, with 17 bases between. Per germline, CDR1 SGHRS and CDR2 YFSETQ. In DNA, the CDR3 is TGCGCCAGCAGCTGGGATAACAGGGCGGGCGAAAAACTGTTTTTT. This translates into CASSWDNRAGEKLFF.

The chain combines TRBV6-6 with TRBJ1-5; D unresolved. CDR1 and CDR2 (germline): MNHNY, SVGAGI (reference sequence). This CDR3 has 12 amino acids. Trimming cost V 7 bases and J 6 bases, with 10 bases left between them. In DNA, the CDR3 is TGTGCCAGCACCCTAACCACTCAGCCCCAGCATTTT. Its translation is CASTLTTQPQHF.

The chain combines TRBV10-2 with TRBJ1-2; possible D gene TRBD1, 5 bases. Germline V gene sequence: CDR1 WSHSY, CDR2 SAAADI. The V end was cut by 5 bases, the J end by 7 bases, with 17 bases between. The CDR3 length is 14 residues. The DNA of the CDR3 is TGCGCCAGCAGTCCCTGGCCTGAGGGACTTGGCTACACCTTC. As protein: CASSPWPEGLGYTF.

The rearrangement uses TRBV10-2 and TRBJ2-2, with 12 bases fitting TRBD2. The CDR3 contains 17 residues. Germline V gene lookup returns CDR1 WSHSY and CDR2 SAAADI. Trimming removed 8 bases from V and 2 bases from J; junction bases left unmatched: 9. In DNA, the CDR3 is TGCGCCAGCGGAAGGGGTGGACTAGCGGGAAACACCGGGGAGCTGTTTTTT. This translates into CASGRGGLAGNTGELFF.

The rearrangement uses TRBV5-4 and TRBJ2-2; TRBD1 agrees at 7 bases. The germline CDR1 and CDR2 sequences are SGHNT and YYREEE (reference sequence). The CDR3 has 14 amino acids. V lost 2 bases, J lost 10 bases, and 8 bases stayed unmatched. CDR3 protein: CASSFTGAGQELFF. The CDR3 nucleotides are TGTGCCAGCAGCTTTACAGGGGCAGGGCAGGAGCTGTTTTTT.

The CDR3 nucleotides are TGCAGCGTACAGGGTAACACTGAAGCTTTCTTT. Protein product: CSVQGNTEAFF. This chain connects TRBV29-1 to TRBJ1-1; perhaps TRBD1 as D (6 bases). Germline V gene lookup returns CDR1 SQVTM and CDR2 ANQGSEA. CDR3 length equals 11 residues. Trimming cost V 6 bases and J 2 bases, with 7 bases left between them.

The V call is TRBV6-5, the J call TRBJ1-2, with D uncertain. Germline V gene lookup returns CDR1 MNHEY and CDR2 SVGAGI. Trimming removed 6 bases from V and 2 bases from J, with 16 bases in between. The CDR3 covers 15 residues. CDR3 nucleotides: TGTGCCAGCAGCCCCCTCCTGACGAGGAACTATGGCTACACCTTC. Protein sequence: CASSPLLTRNYGYTF.

CDR3: CSSRMYGYTF. In DNA, the CDR3 is TGCAGTAGTAGAATGTATGGCTACACCTTC. This chain uses TRBV20-1 with TRBJ1-2; D gene uncertain. The CDR3 runs to 10 residues. V lost 8 bases to trimming and J lost 5 bases, with 9 bases between them. Germline V gives CDR1 DFQATT, CDR2 SNEGSKA (reference sequence).

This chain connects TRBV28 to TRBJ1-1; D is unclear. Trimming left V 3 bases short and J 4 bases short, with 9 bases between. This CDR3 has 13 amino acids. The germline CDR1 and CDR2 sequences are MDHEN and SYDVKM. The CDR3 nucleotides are TGTGCCAGCAGTTTGAGGAAGCCCACTGAAGCTTTCTTT. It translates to CASSLRKPTEAFF.

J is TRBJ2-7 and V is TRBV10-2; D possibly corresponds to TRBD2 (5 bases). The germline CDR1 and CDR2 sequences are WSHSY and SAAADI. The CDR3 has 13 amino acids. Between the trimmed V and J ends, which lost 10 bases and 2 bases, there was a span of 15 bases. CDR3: CAIRSSLTYEQYF. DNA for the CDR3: TGCGCCATCAGATCTAGCCTTACCTACGAGCAGTACTTC.

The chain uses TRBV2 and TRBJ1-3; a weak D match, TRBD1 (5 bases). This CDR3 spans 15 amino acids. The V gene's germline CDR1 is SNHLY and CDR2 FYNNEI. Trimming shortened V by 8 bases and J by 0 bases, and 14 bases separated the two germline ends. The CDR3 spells CASVYRIISGNTIYF. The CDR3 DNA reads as TGTGCCAGCGTATACAGGATTATCTCTGGAAACACCATATATTTT.

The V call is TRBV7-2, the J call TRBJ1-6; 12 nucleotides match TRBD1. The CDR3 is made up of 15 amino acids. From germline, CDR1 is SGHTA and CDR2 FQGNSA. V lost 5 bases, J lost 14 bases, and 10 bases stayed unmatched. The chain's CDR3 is CASSIRPGQGAALHF. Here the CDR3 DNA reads TGTGCCAGCAGCATCCGACCGGGACAGGGGGCTGCCCTCCACTTT.

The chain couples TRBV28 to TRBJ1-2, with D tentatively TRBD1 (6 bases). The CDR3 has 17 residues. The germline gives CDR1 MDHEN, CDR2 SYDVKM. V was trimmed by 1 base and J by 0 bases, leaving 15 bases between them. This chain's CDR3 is CASSLSLGGESNYGYTF. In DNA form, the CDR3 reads TGTGCCAGCAGTTTATCTTTAGGGGGGGAATCTAACTATGGCTACACCTTC.

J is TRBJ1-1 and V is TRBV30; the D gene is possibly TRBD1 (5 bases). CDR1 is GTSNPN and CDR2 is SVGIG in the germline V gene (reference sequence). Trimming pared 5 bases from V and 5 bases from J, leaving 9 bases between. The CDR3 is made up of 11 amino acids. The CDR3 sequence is CAWPGGTEAFF. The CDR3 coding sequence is TGTGCCTGGCCGGGGGGAACTGAAGCTTTCTTT.

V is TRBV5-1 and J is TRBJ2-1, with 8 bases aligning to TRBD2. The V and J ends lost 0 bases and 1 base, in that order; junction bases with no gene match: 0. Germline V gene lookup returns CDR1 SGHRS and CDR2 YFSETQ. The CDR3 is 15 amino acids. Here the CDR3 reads CASSLGLASYNEQFF. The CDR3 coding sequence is TGCGCCAGCAGCTTGGGACTAGCGTCCTACAATGAGCAGTTCTTC.

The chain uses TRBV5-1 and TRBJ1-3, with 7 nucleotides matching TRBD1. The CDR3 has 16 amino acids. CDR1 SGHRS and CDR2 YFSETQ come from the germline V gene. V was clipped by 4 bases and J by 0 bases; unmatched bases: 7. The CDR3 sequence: CASSVRQGSSGNTIYF. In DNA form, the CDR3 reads TGCGCCAGCAGCGTTCGACAGGGCAGCTCTGGAAACACCATATATTTT.

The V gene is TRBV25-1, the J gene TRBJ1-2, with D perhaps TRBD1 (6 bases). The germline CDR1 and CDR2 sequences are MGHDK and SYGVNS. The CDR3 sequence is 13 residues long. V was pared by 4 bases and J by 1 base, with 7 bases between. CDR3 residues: CASSGQVNYGYTF. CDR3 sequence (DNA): TGTGCCAGCAGTGGACAGGTTAACTATGGCTACACCTTC.

For the CDR3, the DNA is TGTGCCTGGAATGAGGACACCCAGCAGTACTTC. Protein product: CAWNEDTQQYF. The rearrangement joins TRBV30 to TRBJ2-7; D is possibly TRBD1 (5 bases). Trimming cost V 4 bases and J 8 bases, with 12 bases left between them. The CDR3 extends over 11 amino acids. Germline assignment: CDR1 GTSNPN and CDR2 SVGIG (reference sequence).